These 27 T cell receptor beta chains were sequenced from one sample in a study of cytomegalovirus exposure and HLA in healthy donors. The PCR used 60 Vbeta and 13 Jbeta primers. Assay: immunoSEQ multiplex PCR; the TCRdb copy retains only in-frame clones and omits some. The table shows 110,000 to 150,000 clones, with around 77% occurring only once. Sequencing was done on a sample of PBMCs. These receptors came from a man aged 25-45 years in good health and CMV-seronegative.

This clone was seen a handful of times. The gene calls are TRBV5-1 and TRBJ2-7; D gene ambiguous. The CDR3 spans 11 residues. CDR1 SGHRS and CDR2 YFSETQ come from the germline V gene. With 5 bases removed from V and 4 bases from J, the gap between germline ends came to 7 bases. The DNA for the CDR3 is TGCGCCAGCAGTTCCAGGTACGAGCAGTACTTC. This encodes CASSSRYEQYF.

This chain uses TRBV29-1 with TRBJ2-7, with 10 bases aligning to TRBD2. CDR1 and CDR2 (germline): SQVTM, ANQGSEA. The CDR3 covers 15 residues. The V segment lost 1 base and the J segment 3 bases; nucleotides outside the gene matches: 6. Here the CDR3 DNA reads TGCAGCGTTGAAGCGGGGTCTAGCGGGGGCTACGAGCAGTACTTC. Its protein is CSVEAGSSGGYEQYF.

The CDR3 sequence is CASTDGALNEKLFF. In DNA, the CDR3 is TGTGCCAGCACCGATGGGGCTCTTAATGAAAAACTGTTTTTT. This sequence joins TRBV7-9 and TRBJ1-4, with D possibly being TRBD1 (5 bases). This CDR3 has 14 residues. Trimming pared 7 bases from V and 4 bases from J, leaving 13 bases between. Germline V gene sequence: CDR1 SEHNR, CDR2 FQNEAQ (reference sequence).

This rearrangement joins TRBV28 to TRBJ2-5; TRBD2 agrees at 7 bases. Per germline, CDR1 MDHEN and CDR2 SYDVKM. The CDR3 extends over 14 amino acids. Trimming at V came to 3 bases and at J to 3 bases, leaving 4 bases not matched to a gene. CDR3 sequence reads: CASSFVAGEETQYF. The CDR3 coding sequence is TGTGCCAGCAGTTTTGTCGCGGGGGAAGAGACCCAGTACTTC.

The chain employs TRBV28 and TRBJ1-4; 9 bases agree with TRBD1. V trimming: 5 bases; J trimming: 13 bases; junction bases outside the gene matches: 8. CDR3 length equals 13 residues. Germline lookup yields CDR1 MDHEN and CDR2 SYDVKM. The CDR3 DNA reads TGTGCCAGCAGTCGGTATACAGGGGGCGGACTGTTTTTT. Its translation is CASSRYTGGGLFF.

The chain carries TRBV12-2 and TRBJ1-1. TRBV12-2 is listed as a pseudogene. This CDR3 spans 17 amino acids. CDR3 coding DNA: TGTGCAAGTCGCTTCGCGATGGTGGCGGAGACCAACACTGAAGCTTTCTTT. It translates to CASRFAMVAETNTEAFF.

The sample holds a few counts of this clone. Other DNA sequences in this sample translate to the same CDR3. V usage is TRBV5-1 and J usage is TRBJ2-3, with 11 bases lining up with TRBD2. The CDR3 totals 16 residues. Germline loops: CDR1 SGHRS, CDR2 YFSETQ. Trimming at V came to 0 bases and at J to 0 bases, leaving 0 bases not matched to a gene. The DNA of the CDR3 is TGCGCCAGCAGCTTGGGACTAGCGGGGAGCACAGATACGCAGTATTTT. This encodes CASSLGLAGSTDTQYF.

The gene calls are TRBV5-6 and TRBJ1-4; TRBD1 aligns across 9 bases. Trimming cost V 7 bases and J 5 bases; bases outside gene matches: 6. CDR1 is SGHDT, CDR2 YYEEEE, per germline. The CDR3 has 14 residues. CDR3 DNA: TGTGCCAGCGCGTACGGGACAGGGAATGAAAAACTGTTTTTT. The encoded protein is CASAYGTGNEKLFF.

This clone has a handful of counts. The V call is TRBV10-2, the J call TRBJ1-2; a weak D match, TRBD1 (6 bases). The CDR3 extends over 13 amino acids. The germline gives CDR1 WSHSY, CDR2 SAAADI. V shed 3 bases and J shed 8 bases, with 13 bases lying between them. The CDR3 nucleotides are TGCGCCAGCAGTGATGTGGGGGCGAGGGGCTACACCTTC. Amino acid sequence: CASSDVGARGYTF.

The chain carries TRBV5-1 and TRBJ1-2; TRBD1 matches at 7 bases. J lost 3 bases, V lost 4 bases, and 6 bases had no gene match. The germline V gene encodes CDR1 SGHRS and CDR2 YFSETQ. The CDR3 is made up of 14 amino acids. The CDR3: CASSQGDGDYGYTF. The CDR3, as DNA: TGCGCCAGCAGCCAGGGGGACGGCGACTATGGCTACACCTTC.

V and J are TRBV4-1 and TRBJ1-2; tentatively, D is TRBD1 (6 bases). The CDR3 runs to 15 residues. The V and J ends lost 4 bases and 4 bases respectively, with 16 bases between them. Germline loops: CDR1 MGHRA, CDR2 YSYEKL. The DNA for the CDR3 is TGCGCCAGCAGCCCCGGACAGCCCGAACCCTATGGCTACACCTTC. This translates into CASSPGQPEPYGYTF.

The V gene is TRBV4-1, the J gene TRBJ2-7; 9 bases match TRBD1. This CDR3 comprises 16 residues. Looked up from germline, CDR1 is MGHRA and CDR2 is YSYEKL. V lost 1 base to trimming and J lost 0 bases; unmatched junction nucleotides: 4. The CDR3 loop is CASSQAGQGGSYEQYF. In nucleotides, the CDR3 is TGCGCCAGCAGCCAAGCGGGACAGGGTGGCTCCTACGAGCAGTACTTC.

CDR3 residues: CASSGGRSEKLFF. As DNA, the CDR3 is TGTGCCAGCAGCGGCGGGCGGAGTGAAAAACTGTTTTTT. J is TRBJ1-4 and V is TRBV7-9; D remains ambiguous. The CDR3 consists of 13 residues. From germline, CDR1 is SEHNR and CDR2 FQNEAQ (reference sequence). Trimming removed 5 bases at V and 7 bases at J, with 11 bases between.

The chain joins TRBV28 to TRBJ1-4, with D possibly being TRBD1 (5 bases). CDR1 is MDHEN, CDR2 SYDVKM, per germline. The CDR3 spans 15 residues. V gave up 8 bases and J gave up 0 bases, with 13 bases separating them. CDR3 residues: CASLDRATTNEKLFF. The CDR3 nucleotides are TGTGCCAGCCTTGACAGAGCTACAACTAATGAAAAACTGTTTTTT. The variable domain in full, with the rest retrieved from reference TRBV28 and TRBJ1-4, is DVKVTQSSRYLVKRTGEKVFLECVQDMDHENMFWYRQDPGLGLRLIYFSYDVKMKEKGDIPEGYSVSREKKERFSLILESASTNQTSMYLCASLDRATTNEKLFFGSGTQLSVL.

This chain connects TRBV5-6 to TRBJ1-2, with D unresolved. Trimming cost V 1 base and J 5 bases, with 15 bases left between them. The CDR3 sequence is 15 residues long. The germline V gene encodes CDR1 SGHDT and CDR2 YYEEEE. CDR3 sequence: CASSLFSSNPYGYTF. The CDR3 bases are TGTGCCAGCAGCTTGTTTAGCTCCAATCCTTATGGCTACACCTTC.

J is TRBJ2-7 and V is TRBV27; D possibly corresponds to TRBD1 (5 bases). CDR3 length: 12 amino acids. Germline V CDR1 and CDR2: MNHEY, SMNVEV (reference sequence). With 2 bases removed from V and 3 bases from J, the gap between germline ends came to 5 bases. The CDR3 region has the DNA TGTGCCAGCAGTTTACAGGGCTACGAGCAGTACTTC. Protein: CASSLQGYEQYF.

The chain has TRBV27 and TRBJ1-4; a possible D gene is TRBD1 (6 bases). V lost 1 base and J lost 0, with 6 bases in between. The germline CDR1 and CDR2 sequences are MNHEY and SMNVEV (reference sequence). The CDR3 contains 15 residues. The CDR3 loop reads CASSLWGPTNEKLFF. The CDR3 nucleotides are TGTGCCAGCAGTTTATGGGGGCCAACTAATGAAAAACTGTTTTTT.

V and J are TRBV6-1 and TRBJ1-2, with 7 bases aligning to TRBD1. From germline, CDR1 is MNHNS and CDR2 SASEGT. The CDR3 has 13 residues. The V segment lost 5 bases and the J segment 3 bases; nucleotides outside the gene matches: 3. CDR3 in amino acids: CASSPGQYYGYTF. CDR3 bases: TGTGCCAGCAGTCCGGGACAGTACTATGGCTACACCTTC.

The CDR3 DNA reads TGCAGCGTTGAGCCGTTTAGCGAGACCCAGTACTTC. It yields the protein CSVEPFSETQYF. The J gene is TRBJ2-5, the V gene TRBV29-1, with D unresolved. V lost 3 bases and J lost 5, with 10 bases in between. The CDR3 runs 12 residues. Germline lookup yields CDR1 SQVTM and CDR2 ANQGSEA.

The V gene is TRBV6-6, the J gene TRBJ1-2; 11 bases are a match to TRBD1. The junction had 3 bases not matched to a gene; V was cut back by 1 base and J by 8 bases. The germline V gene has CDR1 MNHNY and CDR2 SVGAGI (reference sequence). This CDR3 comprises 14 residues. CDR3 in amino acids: CASSYWTGGKGYTF. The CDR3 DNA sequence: TGTGCCAGCAGTTACTGGACAGGGGGCAAAGGCTACACCTTC.

CDR3 sequence (DNA): TGTGCCAGCAGTGGCGGCGAGACCCAGTACTTC. It translates to CASSGGETQYF. This sequence joins TRBV27 and TRBJ2-5, with D uncertain. The V end was cut by 5 bases, the J end by 5 bases, with 6 bases between. This CDR3 comprises 11 residues. Looked up from germline, CDR1 is MNHEY and CDR2 is SMNVEV (reference sequence).

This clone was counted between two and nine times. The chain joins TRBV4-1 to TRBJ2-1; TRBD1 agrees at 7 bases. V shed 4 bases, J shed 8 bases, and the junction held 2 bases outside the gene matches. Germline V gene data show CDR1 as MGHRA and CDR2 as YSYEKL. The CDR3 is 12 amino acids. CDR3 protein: CASSRDRDEQFF. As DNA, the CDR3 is TGCGCCAGCAGCCGAGACAGGGATGAGCAGTTCTTC.

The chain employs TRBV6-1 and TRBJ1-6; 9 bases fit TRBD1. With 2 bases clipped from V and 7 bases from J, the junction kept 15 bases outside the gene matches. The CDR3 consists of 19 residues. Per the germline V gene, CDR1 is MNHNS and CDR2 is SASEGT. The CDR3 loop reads CASSENVGGTGGRNSPLHF. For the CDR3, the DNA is TGTGCCAGCAGTGAAAATGTTGGGGGAACAGGGGGCCGGAATTCACCCCTCCACTTT.

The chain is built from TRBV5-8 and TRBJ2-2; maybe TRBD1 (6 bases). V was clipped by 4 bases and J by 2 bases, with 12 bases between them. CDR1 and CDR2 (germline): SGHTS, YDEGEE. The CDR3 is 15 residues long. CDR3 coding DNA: TGTGCCAGCAGCCCAAGGGGGTTCAACACCGGGGAGCTGTTTTTT. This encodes CASSPRGFNTGELFF.

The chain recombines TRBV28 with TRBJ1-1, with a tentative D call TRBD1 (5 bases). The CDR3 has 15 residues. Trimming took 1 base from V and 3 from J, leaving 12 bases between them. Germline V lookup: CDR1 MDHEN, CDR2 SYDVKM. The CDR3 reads CASSLYAGRHTEAFF. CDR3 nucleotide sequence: TGTGCCAGCAGTTTATATGCAGGGAGGCACACTGAAGCTTTCTTT.

The CDR3 loop reads CASSLGPSYEQYF. In DNA, the CDR3 is TGTGCCAGCAGTTTGGGCCCATCTTACGAGCAGTACTTC. The chain joins TRBV27 to TRBJ2-7; D uncertain. The germline V and J ends were trimmed by 3 bases and 4 bases, with 10 bases remaining between them. This CDR3 spans 13 amino acids. Germline V gene lookup returns CDR1 MNHEY and CDR2 SMNVEV (reference sequence).

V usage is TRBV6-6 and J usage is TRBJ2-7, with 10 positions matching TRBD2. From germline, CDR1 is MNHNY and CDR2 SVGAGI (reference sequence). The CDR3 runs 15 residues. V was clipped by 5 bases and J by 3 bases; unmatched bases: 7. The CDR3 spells CASSPGTSADYEQYF. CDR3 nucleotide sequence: TGTGCCAGCAGTCCGGGGACTAGCGCGGACTACGAGCAGTACTTC.